The entry below describes one TCR beta chain. The CDR3 has 12 amino acids. Per germline, CDR1 MNHNY and CDR2 SVGAGI (reference sequence). Trimming stripped 2 bases from V and 7 bases from J, with 9 bases between. Original methodology: Junction-only immunoSEQ data arrived without quality scores, meaning filtering differed. Data came from immunoSEQ multiplex PCR; TCRdb stores just in-frame clones and leaves some out. The V and J calls and clone size are taken from that table; D and trimming were inferred from the DNA. The profile shows millions of clones, over 85% of them singletons. This specimen comes from a study of shared clonotypes between healthy human individuals.

The source is a man aged 18 to 30 in good health. The chain has TRBV6-6 and TRBJ2-7; D perhaps matches TRBD2 (6 bases). Sequencing input: naive CD4+ T cells sorted from blood. Subset denoted: CD45RA+ positively selected. CDR3 bases: TGTGCCAGCAGTTACCTGCGGGAAGAGCAGTACTTC. Translating it yields CASSYLREEQYF.